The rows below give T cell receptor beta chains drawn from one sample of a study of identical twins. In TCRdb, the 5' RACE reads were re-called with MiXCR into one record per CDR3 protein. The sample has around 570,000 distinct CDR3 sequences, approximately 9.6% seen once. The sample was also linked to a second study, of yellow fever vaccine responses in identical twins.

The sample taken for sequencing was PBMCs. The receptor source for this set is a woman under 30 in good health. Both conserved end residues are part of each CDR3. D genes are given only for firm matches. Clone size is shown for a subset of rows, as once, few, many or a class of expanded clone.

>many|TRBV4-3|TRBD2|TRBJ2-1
CASSQRLANEQFF
TGCGCCAGCAGCCAACGACTAGCCAATGAGCAGTTCTTC
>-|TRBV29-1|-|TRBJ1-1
CSVALAVSTEAFF
TGCAGCGTAGCCCTCGCGGTTAGCACTGAAGCTTTCTTT
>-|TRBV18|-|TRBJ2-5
CASSPVLGQLQETQYF
TGTGCCAGCTCACCGGTGCTGGGGCAGCTTCAAGAGACCCAGTACTTC
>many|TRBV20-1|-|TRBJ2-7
CSARGGQDYEQYF
TGCAGTGCTAGAGGGGGGCAGGACTACGAGCAGTACTTC
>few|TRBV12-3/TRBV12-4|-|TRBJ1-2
CASSLTGGYTF
TGTGCCAGCAGTTTAACGGGTGGCTACACCTTC
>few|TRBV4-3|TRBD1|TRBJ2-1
CASSQRQGDEQFF
TGCGCCAGCAGCCAAAGACAGGGGGATGAGCAGTTCTTC
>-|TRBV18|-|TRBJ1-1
CASSPRVGVRDTEAFF
TGTGCCAGCTCACCAAGGGTGGGGGTGAGAGACACTGAAGCTTTCTTT
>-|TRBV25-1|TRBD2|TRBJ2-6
CASTSAPSGANVLTF
TGTGCCAGTACTAGCGCGCCCTCTGGGGCCAACGTCCTGACTTTC
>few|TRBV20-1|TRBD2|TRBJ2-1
CSAGRELTNEQFF
TGCTCCGCGGGGCGGGAGTTGACCAATGAGCAGTTCTTC
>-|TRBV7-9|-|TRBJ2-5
CASIKGLGETQYF
TGTGCCAGCATCAAGGGCCTAGGGGAGACCCAGTACTTC
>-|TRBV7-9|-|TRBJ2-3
CASSLPESGTDTQYF
TGTGCCAGCAGCTTACCGGAATCGGGCACAGATACGCAGTATTTT
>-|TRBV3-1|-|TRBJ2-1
CASSQATAYNEQFF
TGTGCCAGCAGCCAAGCGACAGCCTACAATGAGCAGTTCTTC
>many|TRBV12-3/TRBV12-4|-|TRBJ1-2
CASSEPRRANYGYTF
TGTGCCAGCAGCGAGCCCAGGAGGGCGAACTATGGCTACACCTTC
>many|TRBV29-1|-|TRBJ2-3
CSVVLMTDTQYF
TGCAGCGTTGTCCTCATGACAGATACGCAGTATTTT
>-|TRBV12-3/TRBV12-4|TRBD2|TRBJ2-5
CASSFRVGLAGQETQYF
TGTGCCAGCAGTTTTCGAGTGGGACTAGCGGGACAAGAGACCCAGTACTTC
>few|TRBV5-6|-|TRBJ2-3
CASSLVFADTQYF
TGTGCCAGCAGCTTGGTCTTCGCGGATACGCAGTATTTT
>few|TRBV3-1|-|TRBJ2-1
CASSQDGVPYNEQFF
TGTGCCAGCAGCCAAGATGGGGTACCCTACAATGAGCAGTTCTTC
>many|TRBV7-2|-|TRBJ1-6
CASSLGGVAPLHF
TGTGCCAGCAGCTTAGGGGGGGTGGCACCCCTCCACTTT
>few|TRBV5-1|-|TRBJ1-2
CASSLGENGYTF
TGCGCCAGCAGCCTAGGGGAAAATGGCTACACCTTC
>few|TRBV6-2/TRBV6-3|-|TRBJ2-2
CASSYTVGQVTGELFF
TGTGCCAGCAGTTACACGGTCGGGCAGGTCACCGGGGAGCTGTTTTTT
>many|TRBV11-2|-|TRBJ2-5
CASSLGPGPPQYF
TGTGCCAGCAGCCTGGGCCCGGGACCCCCCCAGTACTTC
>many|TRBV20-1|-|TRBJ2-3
CSARRASSTSTDTQYF
TGCAGTGCTAGGCGGGCCTCGAGTACTAGCACAGATACGCAGTATTTT
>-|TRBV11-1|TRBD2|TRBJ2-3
CASSPPGLAGGPGDTQYF
TGTGCCAGCAGCCCCCCCGGACTAGCGGGAGGGCCGGGGGATACGCAGTATTTT
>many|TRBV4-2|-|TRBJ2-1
CASSQGNSNEQFF
TGTGCCAGCAGCCAAGGAAACAGCAATGAGCAGTTCTTC
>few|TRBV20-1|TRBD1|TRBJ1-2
CSALPGQALYGYTF
TGCAGTGCCTTACCCGGACAGGCGCTCTATGGCTACACCTTC
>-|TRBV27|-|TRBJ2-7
CASSLGVPASEQYF
TGTGCCAGCAGTTTAGGGGTCCCGGCTAGTGAGCAGTACTTC
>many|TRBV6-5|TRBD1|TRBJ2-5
CASSYSSTGTGGLKTQYF
TGTGCCAGCAGTTACTCGAGTACGGGGACAGGGGGCTTAAAGACCCAGTACTTC
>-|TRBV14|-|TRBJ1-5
CASSQDLYGRGFPFHGNQPQHF
TGTGCCAGCAGCCAAGATTTGTACGGCAGGGGATTCCCATTTCATGGCAATCAGCCCCAGCATTTT
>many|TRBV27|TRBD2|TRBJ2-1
CASSLSFGLAGVQFF
TGTGCCAGCAGTTTATCGTTCGGACTAGCGGGAGTTCAGTTCTTC
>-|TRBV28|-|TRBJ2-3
CASSLLTGSGGDTQYF
TGTGCCAGCAGTTTATTGACGGGATCCGGAGGCGATACGCAGTATTTT
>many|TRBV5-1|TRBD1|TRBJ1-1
CASKGQAEAFF
TGCGCCAGCAAGGGACAGGCTGAAGCTTTCTTT
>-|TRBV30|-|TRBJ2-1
CAWSVRGGARPFF
TGTGCCTGGAGTGTACGTGGGGGGGCTAGGCCGTTCTTC
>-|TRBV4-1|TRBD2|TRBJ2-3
CASSQDTRGVKETQYF
TGCGCCAGCAGCCAAGATACACGGGGGGTAAAGGAAACGCAGTATTTT
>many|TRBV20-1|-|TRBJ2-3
CSASAGTTDTQYF
TGCAGTGCTAGCGCCGGGACCACAGATACGCAGTATTTT
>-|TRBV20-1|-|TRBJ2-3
CSARDAGYTDTQYF
TGCAGTGCTAGAGATGCCGGGTACACAGATACGCAGTATTTT
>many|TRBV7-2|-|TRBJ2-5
CASSLGMLETQYF
TGTGCCAGCAGCTTAGGGATGCTGGAGACCCAGTACTTC
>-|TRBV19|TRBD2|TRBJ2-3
CASSSGGLRGMDTQYF
TGTGCCAGTTCTAGCGGGGGCCTTCGGGGGATGGATACGCAGTATTTT
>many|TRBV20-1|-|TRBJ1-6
CSARLGQNSPLHF
TGCAGTGCTAGACTCGGACAGAATTCACCCCTCCACTTT
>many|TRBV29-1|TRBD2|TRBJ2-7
CSGGDGFEQYF
TGCAGTGGGGGGGACGGCTTCGAGCAGTACTTC
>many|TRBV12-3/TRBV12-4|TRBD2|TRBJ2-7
CASSPDLGEGPRYEQYF
TGTGCCAGCAGCCCAGATCTGGGGGAGGGCCCTCGGTACGAGCAGTACTTC
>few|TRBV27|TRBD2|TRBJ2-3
CASSLYPPTSGSRNTQYF
TGTGCCAGCAGTTTATACCCCCCCACTAGCGGGAGTCGCAATACGCAGTATTTT
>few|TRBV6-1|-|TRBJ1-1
CASSMGPLGAEAFF
TGTGCCAGCAGCATGGGGCCGTTGGGCGCTGAAGCTTTCTTT
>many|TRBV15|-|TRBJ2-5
CATSLKGDVLGTQYF
TGTGCCACCAGCCTCAAGGGGGACGTCCTAGGGACCCAGTACTTC
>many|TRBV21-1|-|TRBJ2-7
CASSKEWGADEQYF
TGTGCCAGCAGCAAAGAATGGGGGGCGGACGAGCAGTACTTC
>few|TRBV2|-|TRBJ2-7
CASAKEYEQYF
TGTGCCAGCGCCAAGGAGTACGAGCAGTACTTC
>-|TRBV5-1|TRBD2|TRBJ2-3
CASSLNPSGGFKDTQYF
TGCGCCAGCAGCCTAAACCCTAGCGGGGGGTTCAAAGATACGCAGTATTTT
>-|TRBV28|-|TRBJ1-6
CASSPLNSPLHF
TGTGCCAGCAGTCCACTTAATTCACCCCTCCACTTT